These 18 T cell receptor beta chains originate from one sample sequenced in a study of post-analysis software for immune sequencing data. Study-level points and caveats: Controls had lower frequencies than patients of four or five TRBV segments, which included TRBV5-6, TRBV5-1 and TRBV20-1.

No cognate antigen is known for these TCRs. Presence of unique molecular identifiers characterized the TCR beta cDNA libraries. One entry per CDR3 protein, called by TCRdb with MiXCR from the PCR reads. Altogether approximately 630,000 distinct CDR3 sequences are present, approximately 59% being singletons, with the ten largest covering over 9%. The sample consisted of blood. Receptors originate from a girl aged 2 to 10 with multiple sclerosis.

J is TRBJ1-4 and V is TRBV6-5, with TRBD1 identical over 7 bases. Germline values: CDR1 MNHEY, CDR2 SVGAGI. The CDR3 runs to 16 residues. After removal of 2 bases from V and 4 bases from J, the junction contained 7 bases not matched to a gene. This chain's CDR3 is CASSYARDSFNEKLFF. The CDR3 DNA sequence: TGTGCCAGCAGTTACGCGCGGGACAGCTTTAATGAAAAACTGTTTTTT.

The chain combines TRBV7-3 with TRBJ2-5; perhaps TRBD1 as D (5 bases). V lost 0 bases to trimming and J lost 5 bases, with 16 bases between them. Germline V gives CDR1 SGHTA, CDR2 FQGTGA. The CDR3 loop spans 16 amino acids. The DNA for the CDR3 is TGTGCCAGCAGCTTAACAAGCACAGGCCCAGGGGAGACCCAGTACTTC. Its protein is CASSLTSTGPGETQYF.

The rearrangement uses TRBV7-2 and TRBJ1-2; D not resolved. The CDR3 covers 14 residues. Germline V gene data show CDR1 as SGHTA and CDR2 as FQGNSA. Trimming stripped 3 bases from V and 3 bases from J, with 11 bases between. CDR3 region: CASSFETWDYGYTF. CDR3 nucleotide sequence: TGTGCCAGCAGCTTTGAGACGTGGGACTATGGCTACACCTTC. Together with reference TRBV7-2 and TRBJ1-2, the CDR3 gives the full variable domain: GAGVSQSPSNKVTEKGKDVELRCDPISGHTALYWYRQSLGQGLEFLIYFQGNSAPDKSGLPSDRFSAERTGGSVSTLTIQRTQQEDSAVYLCASSFETWDYGYTFGSGTRLTVV.

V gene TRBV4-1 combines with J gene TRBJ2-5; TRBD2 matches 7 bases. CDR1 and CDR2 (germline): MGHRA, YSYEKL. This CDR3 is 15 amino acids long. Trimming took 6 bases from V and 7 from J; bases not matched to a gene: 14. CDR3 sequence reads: CASRSLAISGGTQYF. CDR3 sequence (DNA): TGCGCCAGCAGATCCCTAGCAATCTCGGGAGGGACCCAGTACTTC.

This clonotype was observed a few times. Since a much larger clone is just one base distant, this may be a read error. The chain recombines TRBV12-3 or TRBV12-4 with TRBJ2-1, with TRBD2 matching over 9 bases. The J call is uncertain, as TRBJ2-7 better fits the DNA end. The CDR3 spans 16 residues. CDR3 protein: CASSTLAGVHYNEQYF. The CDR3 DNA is TGTGCCAGCAGTACCTTAGCGGGAGTCCACTACAATGAGCAGTACTTC.

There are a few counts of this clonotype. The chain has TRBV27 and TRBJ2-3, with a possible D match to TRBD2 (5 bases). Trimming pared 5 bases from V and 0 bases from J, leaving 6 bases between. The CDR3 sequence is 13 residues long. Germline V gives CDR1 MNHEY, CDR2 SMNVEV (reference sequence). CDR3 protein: CASSQRSTDTQYF. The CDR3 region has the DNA TGTGCCAGCAGTCAGCGGAGCACAGATACGCAGTATTTT.

CDR3 sequence reads: CASRRIGGTEAFF. The CDR3 DNA is TGTGCCAGCAGACGCATCGGGGGCACTGAAGCTTTCTTT. This sequence joins TRBV7-8 and TRBJ1-1, with a weak D call TRBD1 (5 bases). Trimming removed 6 bases at V and 4 bases at J, with 12 bases between. This CDR3 has 13 residues. Germline-derived CDR1 and CDR2 are SGHVS and FQNEAQ.

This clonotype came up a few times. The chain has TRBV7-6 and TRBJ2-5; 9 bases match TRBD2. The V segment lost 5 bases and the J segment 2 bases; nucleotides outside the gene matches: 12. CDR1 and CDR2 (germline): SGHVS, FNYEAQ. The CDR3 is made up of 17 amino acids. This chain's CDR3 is CASSPLAGGPPQETQYF. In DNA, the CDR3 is TGTGCCAGCAGCCCGCTGGCGGGAGGGCCCCCTCAAGAGACCCAGTACTTC. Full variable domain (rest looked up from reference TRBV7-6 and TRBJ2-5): GAGVSQSPRYKVTKRGQDVALRCDPISGHVSLYWYRQALGQGPEFLTYFNYEAQQDKSGLPNDRFSAERPEGSISTLTIQRTEQRDSAMYRCASSPLAGGPPQETQYFGPGTRLLVL.

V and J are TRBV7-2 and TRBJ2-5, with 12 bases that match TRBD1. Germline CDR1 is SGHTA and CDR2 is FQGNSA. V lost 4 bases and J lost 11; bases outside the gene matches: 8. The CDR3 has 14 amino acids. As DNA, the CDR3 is TGTGCCAGCAGCTCGGGACAGGGGGCGTTTGAGCAGTACTTC. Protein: CASSSGQGAFEQYF.

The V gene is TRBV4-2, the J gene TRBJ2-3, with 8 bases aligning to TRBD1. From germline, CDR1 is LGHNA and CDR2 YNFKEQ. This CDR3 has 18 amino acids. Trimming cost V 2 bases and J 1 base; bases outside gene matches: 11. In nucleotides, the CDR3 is TGTGCCAGCAGCCAAAGTCTGACAGGGGCGGGTGGCACAGATACGCAGTATTTT. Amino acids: CASSQSLTGAGGTDTQYF.

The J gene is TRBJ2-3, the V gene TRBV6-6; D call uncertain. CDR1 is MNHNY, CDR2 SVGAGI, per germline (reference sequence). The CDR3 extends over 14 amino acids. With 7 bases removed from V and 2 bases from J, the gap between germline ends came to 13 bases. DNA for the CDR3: TGTGCCAGCAAAGGCCTCAAGACCACAGATACGCAGTATTTT. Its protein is CASKGLKTTDTQYF.

CDR3 sequence: CASSLQVGATEAFF. CDR3 nucleotide sequence: TGTGCCAGCAGTCTTCAGGTCGGGGCCACTGAAGCTTTCTTT. The chain couples TRBV12-3 or TRBV12-4 to TRBJ1-1, with D possibly matching TRBD1 (5 bases). CDR3 length equals 14 residues. Trimming cost V 5 bases and J 4 bases, with 14 bases left between them.

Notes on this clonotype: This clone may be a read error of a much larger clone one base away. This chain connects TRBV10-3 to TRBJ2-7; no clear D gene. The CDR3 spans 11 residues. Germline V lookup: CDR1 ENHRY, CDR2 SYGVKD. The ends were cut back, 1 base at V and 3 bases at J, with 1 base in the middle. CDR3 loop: CAISECYEQYF. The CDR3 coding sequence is TGTGCCATCAGTGAGTGCTACGAGCAGTACTTC.

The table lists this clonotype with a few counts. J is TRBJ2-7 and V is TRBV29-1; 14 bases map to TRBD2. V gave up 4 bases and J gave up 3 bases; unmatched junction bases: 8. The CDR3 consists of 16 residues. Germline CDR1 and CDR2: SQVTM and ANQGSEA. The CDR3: CSVAGTSGSAYYEQYF. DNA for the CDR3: TGCAGCGTTGCAGGGACTAGCGGGAGCGCTTACTACGAGCAGTACTTC.

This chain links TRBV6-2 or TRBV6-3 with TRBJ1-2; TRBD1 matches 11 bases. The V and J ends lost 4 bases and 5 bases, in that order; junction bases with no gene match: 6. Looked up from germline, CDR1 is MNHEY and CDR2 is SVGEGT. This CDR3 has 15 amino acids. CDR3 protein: CASSSMDRGLYGYTF. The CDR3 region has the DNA TGTGCCAGCAGTTCCATGGACAGGGGGCTATATGGCTACACCTTC.

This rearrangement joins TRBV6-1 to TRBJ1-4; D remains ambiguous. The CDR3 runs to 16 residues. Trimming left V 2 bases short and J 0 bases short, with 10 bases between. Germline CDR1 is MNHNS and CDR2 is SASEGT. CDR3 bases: TGTGCCAGCAGTGAATGGGCAGGAACAACTAATGAAAAACTGTTTTTT. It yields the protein CASSEWAGTTNEKLFF.

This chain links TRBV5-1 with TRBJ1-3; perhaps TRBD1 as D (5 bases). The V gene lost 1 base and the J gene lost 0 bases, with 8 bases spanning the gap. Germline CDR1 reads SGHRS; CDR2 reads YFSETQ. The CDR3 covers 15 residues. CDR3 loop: CASSLFQGSGNTIYF. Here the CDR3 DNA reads TGCGCCAGCAGCTTGTTCCAGGGCTCTGGAAACACCATATATTTT.

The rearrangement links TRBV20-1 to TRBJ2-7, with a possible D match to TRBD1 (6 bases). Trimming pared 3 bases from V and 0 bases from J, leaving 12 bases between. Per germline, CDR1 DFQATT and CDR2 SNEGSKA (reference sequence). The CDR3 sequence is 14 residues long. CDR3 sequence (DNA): TGCAGTGCTAGCAAGGACAGCGGCTCCTACGAGCAGTACTTC. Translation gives CSASKDSGSYEQYF.